Following are 3 T cell receptor beta chains from one sample sequenced in a study of blood T cell repertoires in COVID-19. TCRdb's table, derived via immunoSEQ multiplex PCR, lists solely in-frame clones and lacks some. There are under 300,000 clones in the sample; roughly 90% occur only once, and around 6.5% lies in the top ten. The sample was peripheral blood. These receptors originate from a man aged 60 to 75 with acute or convalescent COVID-19.

The chain uses TRBV11-3 and TRBJ2-7, with 7 bases matching TRBD1. Germline V gene sequence: CDR1 SGHNT, CDR2 YENEEA. Trimming at V came to 0 bases and at J to 2 bases, leaving 1 base not matched to a gene. The CDR3 sequence is 14 residues long. This CDR3 reads CASSLEQGAYEQYF. The CDR3 DNA reads TGTGCCAGCAGCTTAGAGCAGGGGGCCTACGAGCAGTACTTC.

This chain uses TRBV4-2 with TRBJ1-4; weak D call: TRBD1 (6 bases). Trimming removed 7 bases at V and 1 base at J, with 10 bases between. In germline, CDR1 is LGHNA, CDR2 YNFKEQ. The CDR3 contains 14 residues. Here the CDR3 reads CASNARGTNEKLFF. The CDR3, as DNA: TGTGCCAGCAACGCCAGGGGAACTAATGAAAAACTGTTTTTT.

A few counts support this clone. This chain joins TRBV28 and TRBJ1-6; unclear D gene. V lost 2 bases and J lost 9, with 14 bases in between. CDR3 length: 15 residues. Per germline, CDR1 MDHEN and CDR2 SYDVKM. Written as DNA, the CDR3 is TGTGCCAGCAGTTTACCCGGGGATCCGATTTCACCCCTCCACTTT. It specifies CASSLPGDPISPLHF.